Listed below are T cell receptor beta chains from one sample, sequenced in a study of identical twins. A single record per CDR3 protein comes from TCRdb applying MiXCR to the 5' RACE reads. Of roughly 230,000 distinct CDR3 sequences in the sample, about 8% were seen once. A further study also used this sample, focusing on yellow fever vaccine responses in identical twins.

The sample consisted of CD8+ T cells sorted from blood. The receptors come from a woman aged 18-35 years in good health. Both conserved end residues are part of each CDR3. D genes are given only for firm matches. Clone size is given for some rows only: seen once, a few or many times, or a class if the clone is expanded.

>TRBD2|TRBJ2-7|TRBV7-9|.|14
TGTGCCAGCAGCTCTAGCGGGAATCCCTACGAGCAGTACTTC
CASSSSGNPYEQYF
>TRBD2|TRBJ2-1|TRBV20-1|few|14
TGCAGTGCTAGTCGGGAGGGGCGAATCAATGAGCAGTTCTTC
CSASREGRINEQFF
>.|TRBJ2-3|TRBV7-9|.|14
TGTGCCAGCAGCGGGTGGACTAGCACAGATACGCAGTATTTT
CASSGWTSTDTQYF
>.|TRBJ1-2|TRBV12-5|.|14
TGTGCTAGTGGTTTTGGGACGGACTATAGAGGCTACACCTTC
CASGFGTDYRGYTF
>.|TRBJ2-3|TRBV7-7|.|15
TGTGCTAGCAGCTTAGCGTACGGTAGCACAGATACGCAGTATTTT
CASSLAYGSTDTQYF
>.|TRBJ2-7|TRBV19|few|13
TGTGCCAGTAGTATAGTTCGGGGACCCGAGCAGTACTTC
CASSIVRGPEQYF
>.|TRBJ1-5|TRBV5-6|few|14
TGTGCCAGCAGCTACAGGGACCCGAATCAGCCCCAGCATTTT
CASSYRDPNQPQHF
>.|TRBJ2-7|TRBV18|few|14
TGTGCCAGCTCACCCCTCCCCAGCTCCTACGAGCAGTACTTC
CASSPLPSSYEQYF
>.|TRBJ2-6|TRBV29-1|few|14
TGCAGCGTTCCGGGGCTCTCTGGGGCCAACGTCCTGACTTTC
CSVPGLSGANVLTF
>.|TRBJ1-1|TRBV10-3|.|14
TGTGCCATCAGTGAGAAGGGGGGGCTCACTGAAGCTTTCTTT
CAISEKGGLTEAFF
>.|TRBJ2-3|TRBV20-1|many|15
TGCAGTGCAGACCCCGGGATTTCTAGCACAGATACGCAGTATTTT
CSADPGISSTDTQYF
>.|TRBJ2-7|TRBV4-3|.|16
TGCGCCAGCAGCCAAGAGACGGAATTTGACTCCTACGAGCAGTACTTC
CASSQETEFDSYEQYF
>.|TRBJ2-3|TRBV7-9|.|15
TGTGCCAGCAGCTTAATCGGAGGGCGGGAAGATACGCAGTATTTT
CASSLIGGREDTQYF
>.|TRBJ2-7|TRBV24-1|.|15
TGTGCCACCAGTGATTCCGGGACGCCAGCCTACGAGCAGTACTTC
CATSDSGTPAYEQYF
>.|TRBJ2-7|TRBV27|many|13
TGTGCCAGCAGTTGGACAGACTCCTACGAGCAGTACTTC
CASSWTDSYEQYF
>TRBD1|TRBJ2-1|TRBV12-3/TRBV12-4|few|15
TGTGCCAGCAGTTCACGGACAGGGCCCGGCAATGAGCAGTTCTTC
CASSSRTGPGNEQFF
>TRBD2|TRBJ2-1|TRBV20-1|many|18
TGCAGTGCTAGAGGGATTAGCGGGAATTTTGTCTCCTACAATGAGCAGTTCTTC
CSARGISGNFVSYNEQFF
>.|TRBJ1-2|TRBV11-2|many|13
TGTGCCAGCAGTCCCGCGGCAGGGAGCGGCTACACCTTC
CASSPAAGSGYTF
>TRBD1|TRBJ2-1|TRBV29-1|.|12
TGCAGCGTACCGACAGGGGGTGATGAGCAGTTCTTC
CSVPTGGDEQFF
>.|TRBJ2-7|TRBV7-8|.|14
TGTGCCAGCAGCTTAGATGCGGAGGGGTACGAGCAGTACTTC
CASSLDAEGYEQYF
>TRBD2|TRBJ2-5|TRBV6-5|.|18
TGTGCCAGCAGTTATACCGGGACTAGCGGGGGGGGGCGAGAGACCCAGTACTTC
CASSYTGTSGGGRETQYF
>.|TRBJ2-1|TRBV3-1|many|14
TGTGCCAGCAGCCTTCAAACTAGCTACAATGAGCAGTTCTTC
CASSLQTSYNEQFF
>.|TRBJ2-5|TRBV24-1|many|14
TGTGCCACCTCTCGGGCTTTAGAACAAGAGACCCAGTACTTC
CATSRALEQETQYF
>TRBD2|TRBJ2-5|TRBV4-3|many|16
TGCGCCAGCAGCCAAGCAAGGGCAGGGAGGGATGAGACCCAGTACTTC
CASSQARAGRDETQYF
>.|TRBJ2-5|TRBV28|few|12
TGTGCCAGCAGTTTAATCGGGCATACCCAGTACTTC
CASSLIGHTQYF
>TRBD1|TRBJ1-4|TRBV15|few|16
TGTGCCACCAGCAGAGAGGGGACAGGGGCATTTGAAAAACTGTTTTTT
CATSREGTGAFEKLFF
>TRBD1|TRBJ2-1|TRBV11-1|many|18
TGTGCCAGCAGCTTAGCGCTGAGACAGGGAAGCTCCTACAATGAGCAGTTCTTC
CASSLALRQGSSYNEQFF
>.|TRBJ2-2|TRBV5-1|.|12
TGCGCCAGCAGATGGAACACCGGGGAGCTGTTTTTT
CASRWNTGELFF
>.|TRBJ2-5|TRBV5-1|many|15
TGCGCCAGCAGCTCCTCGTGGACAGAAGGAGAGACCCAGTACTTC
CASSSSWTEGETQYF
>TRBD1|TRBJ2-7|TRBV7-9|.|13
TGTGCCAGCAGCGAAGGGACAGGGAGCGAGCAGTACTTC
CASSEGTGSEQYF
>.|TRBJ2-1|TRBV20-1|few|17
TGCAGTGCTAGAGACCCCGAGGACCTCGGCGTCTACAATGAGCAGTTCTTC
CSARDPEDLGVYNEQFF
>TRBD1|TRBJ2-5|TRBV7-9|.|14
TGTGCCAGCAGCCCAAGACAGGGACCTGGGACCCAGTACTTC
CASSPRQGPGTQYF
>TRBD2|TRBJ2-1|TRBV29-1|many|13
TGCAGCGTTTTTAGCGGGAGGTACAATGAGCAGTTCTTC
CSVFSGRYNEQFF
>TRBD2|TRBJ2-7|TRBV2|.|15
TGTGCCAGCAGTGAAGCGGGACTAGCGGGAGACGAGCAGTACTTC
CASSEAGLAGDEQYF
>.|TRBJ2-1|TRBV13|.|12
TGTGCCAGCAGCTTAGTAGGCGCCCACCAGTTCTTC
CASSLVGAHQFF
>.|TRBJ2-1|TRBV28|.|15
TGTGCCAGCAGCCCCGCCGCCCCCTCCTACAATGAGCAGTTCTTC
CASSPAAPSYNEQFF
>TRBD2|TRBJ2-7|TRBV9|few|17
TGTGCCAGCAGCGCTCGAATAGCGGGGGGGAGCTCCTACGAGCAGTACTTC
CASSARIAGGSSYEQYF
>.|TRBJ2-5|TRBV25-1|few|15
TGTGCCAGCAGTGATCCGGGACCAGCTAGAGAGACCCAGTACTTC
CASSDPGPARETQYF
>.|TRBJ1-2|TRBV29-1|many|11
TGCAGCGTCGACGCCGTGACAGGCTACACCTTC
CSVDAVTGYTF
>.|TRBJ2-1|TRBV18|.|14
TGTGCCAGCTCACCTGAACCGGGACGGACGGAGCAGTTCTTC
CASSPEPGRTEQFF